This record concerns one T cell receptor (beta chain) sequence. Its target is not known. CFSE-dim autoproliferating and CFSE-high non-proliferating T cells from unstimulated culture were sequenced separately. Cultures began with approximately 52 million CFSE-labeled PBMCs, unstimulated for roughly seven days, with replicate wells pooled. The entry originates in a study of memory B cells and T cells in multiple sclerosis. General study points: Normalization was needed because clone-set size differences affected shared clonotype counts.

This CDR3 region has 15 residues. Germline CDR1 is SGHDT and CDR2 is YYEEEE. Trimming cost V 4 bases and J 2 bases; bases outside gene matches: 7. Sequenced by immunoSEQ multiplex PCR; TCRdb stores in-frame clones only, minus some. The repertoire holds 30,000 to 40,000 clones, about 84% seen once, with roughly 2.5% in the top ten. This TCR derives from a human donor with multiple sclerosis. Sequenced sample: PBMCs from blood kept in culture. The chain has TRBV5-6 and TRBJ2-3; 7 nucleotides agree with TRBD1. CDR3 sequence (DNA): TGTGCCAGCAGCCCTGGGACAGCTTTCACAGATACGCAGTATTTT. It encodes CASSPGTAFTDTQYF.